This TCR beta chain was found in a study of cytomegalovirus exposure and HLA in healthy donors. Study-level information: A previous analysis identified 95 million to 130 million unique TCR beta sequences derived from some 200 million T cells.

Between the trimmed V and J ends, which lost 6 bases and 3 bases, there was a span of 12 bases. Per the germline V gene, CDR1 is MDHEN and CDR2 is SYDVKM. The CDR3 has 14 residues. About this clone: Its cognate antigen is unknown.

Study results and limitations: Reportedly, HLA-A and HLA-B alleles of most subjects were accurately predicted from TCR beta. In a later analysis, V- and J-gene trimming of beta chains associated with a DCLRE1C missense variant, replicated independently.

Both 60 Vbeta primers and 13 Jbeta primers went into the PCR. Measured with immunoSEQ multiplex PCR; TCRdb has only the in-frame clones, and not every one. This table has roughly 100,000 clones, roughly two thirds appearing once. V and J are TRBV28 and TRBJ1-5; D uncertain. Source material: PBMCs. The TCR originated in a man aged 25-40 years in good health and CMV-seronegative. CDR3 protein: CASSLARANQPQHF. Written as DNA, the CDR3 is TGTGCCAGCAGCTTAGCGAGGGCCAATCAGCCCCAGCATTTT.